The rows below give T cell receptor beta chains drawn from one sample of a study of early T cells in non-severe SARS-CoV-2 infection. Via MiXCR, TCRdb re-called the 5' RACE reads, giving one row per CDR3 protein. The table includes almost 65,000 distinct CDR3 sequences, 4% to 5.5% detected once. The material sequenced was whole blood. Receptors were obtained from an adult who was a healthcare worker with PCR-confirmed SARS-CoV-2 infection or an uninfected control (not recorded which). CDR3s include the opening cysteine and the closing phenylalanine or tryptophan. The order of the fields is CDR3 protein, CDR3 DNA, V gene, D gene, clone size, J gene. The D gene is left open where the match is weak. Size is omitted from some rows. Given values are once, few, many or a class for expanded clones.

CDR3aa: CAISEEEVDEQYF
CDR3nt: TGTGCCATCAGTGAGGAGGAGGTCGACGAGCAGTACTTC
v_gene: TRBV10-3
d_gene: .
abundance: .
j_gene: TRBJ2-7

CDR3aa: CASRPSGEWHEQFF
CDR3nt: TGTGCCAGCAGGCCGTCAGGGGAGTGGCATGAGCAGTTCTTC
v_gene: TRBV6-6
d_gene: .
abundance: many
j_gene: TRBJ2-1

CDR3aa: CASSLAQYNEQFF
CDR3nt: TGTGCCAGCAGCTTAGCACAGTACAATGAGCAGTTCTTC
v_gene: TRBV11-2
d_gene: .
abundance: many
j_gene: TRBJ2-1

CDR3aa: CSAPSRRGDEQFF
CDR3nt: TGCAGTGCCCCATCCCGGCGGGGAGATGAGCAGTTCTTC
v_gene: TRBV20-1
d_gene: .
abundance: many
j_gene: TRBJ2-1

CDR3aa: CASRPGGSSYEQYF
CDR3nt: TGTGCCAGCAGGCCAGGGGGAAGTTCCTACGAGCAGTACTTC
v_gene: TRBV6-5
d_gene: TRBD1
abundance: many
j_gene: TRBJ2-7

CDR3aa: CASSENQGSYGYTF
CDR3nt: TGTGCCAGCAGTGAAAATCAGGGTAGCTATGGCTACACCTTC
v_gene: TRBV6-1
d_gene: .
abundance: many
j_gene: TRBJ1-2

CDR3aa: CASSPDRGAGGYTF
CDR3nt: TGTGCCAGCAGCCCGGATCGGGGGGCCGGCGGCTACACCTTC
v_gene: TRBV7-3
d_gene: .
abundance: few
j_gene: TRBJ1-2

CDR3aa: CSVSEGRIGEQYF
CDR3nt: TGCAGCGTTTCGGAGGGGAGAATCGGCGAGCAGTACTTC
v_gene: TRBV29-1
d_gene: .
abundance: many
j_gene: TRBJ2-7

CDR3aa: CASSPGGTGAGNTIYF
CDR3nt: TGTGCCAGCAGCCCGGGAGGGACCGGAGCTGGAAACACCATATATTTT
v_gene: TRBV7-2
d_gene: .
abundance: few
j_gene: TRBJ1-3

CDR3aa: CASSVTGYSNQPQHF
CDR3nt: TGTGCCAGCAGCGTGACGGGTTATAGCAATCAGCCCCAGCATTTT
v_gene: TRBV7-2
d_gene: .
abundance: many
j_gene: TRBJ1-5